One T cell receptor beta chain is described in this entry. Antigen unknown. Amplification of TCR beta CDR3 regions was performed using RNA transcripts as template. HTBI primers were used for first-round RT-PCR of the TCR CDR3. TCRdb used MiXCR to reprocess the multiplex PCR reads, holding one entry per CDR3 protein. The sample records a few hundred thousand distinct CDR3 sequences, about 15% being singletons. V gave up 2 bases and J gave up 4 bases; unmatched junction bases: 10. This CDR3 is built from 17 residues. Germline V gene lookup returns CDR1 MNHEY and CDR2 SVGEGT. The entry originates in a study of T cells in Graves' hyperthyroidism and ophthalmopathy. General observations from the study: Using 13 V-J features, a model discriminated ophthalmopathy from stable hyperthyroidism.

PBMCs were obtained from approximately 9.2 ml fresh peripheral blood. Sequenced: blood. This TCR derives from a woman in her twenties or thirties with Graves' hyperthyroidism. This sequence joins TRBV6-2 or TRBV6-3 and TRBJ2-7; 11 positions agree with TRBD2. The CDR3 DNA is TGTGCCAGCAGTTACACTCTCACTAGCGGGAGTGGATACGAGCAGTACTTC. It yields the protein CASSYTLTSGSGYEQYF.